These 18 T cell receptor beta chains originate from one sample sequenced in a study of low-dose radiotherapy and immunotherapy resistance in tumors (dated by TCRdb to the early 2020s). In light of the paper, this sample's time point label describes: before trial treatment. Instrument on record: Illumina MiniSeq. To make first-strand cDNA, Superscript III was used along with a set of TRAV- and TRBV-specific primers so that both the TCRalpha and TCRbeta chains were covered. TCRs were amplified with Phusion for 20 to 25 PCR cycles, with a constant-region primer paired with the adapter attached to the V primers. The public sequencing data were trimmed at Q25 with fastp and processed into clonotypes with MiXCR by TCRdb, which kept only in-frame beta chains. Rows with a matching CDR3 protein are joined into one entry that keeps the most common DNA and genes. Present in this sample are 80,000 to 95,000 distinct CDR3 sequences, more than 8% of which were seen just once. The leading ten clones occupy more than 0.85% of the sample.

The sample in question was PBMCs, obtained before treatment. The receptors were sampled from a male donor with prostate cancer.

The table lists this clonotype with many counts. This chain links TRBV7-2 with TRBJ1-1, with D hard to call. The V gene's germline CDR1 is SGHTA and CDR2 FQGNSA. Trimming shortened V by 5 bases and J by 4 bases, and 11 bases separated the two germline ends. CDR3 length: 13 amino acids. The CDR3 coding sequence is TGTGCCAGCAGCCCGCTCCGGGGCACTGAAGCTTTCTTT. The encoded protein is CASSPLRGTEAFF.

There are a few counts of this clonotype. V gene TRBV7-8 combines with J gene TRBJ1-2; D is unclear. Trimming pared 1 base from V and 4 bases from J, leaving 16 bases between. The germline gives CDR1 SGHVS, CDR2 FQNEAQ. The CDR3 consists of 16 residues. Here the CDR3 reads CASSLERRGSIYGYTF. As DNA, the CDR3 is TGTGCCAGCAGCTTAGAGCGGCGGGGTAGTATCTATGGCTACACCTTC.

This clonotype was seen only a few times. The chain joins TRBV7-2 to TRBJ2-2, with D possibly being TRBD1 (6 bases). This CDR3 spans 14 amino acids. The germline gives CDR1 SGHTA, CDR2 FQGNSA. V was cut by 11 bases and J by 4 bases, with 17 bases left in between. The CDR3: CAGSPGHLTGELFF. The CDR3 DNA follows: TGTGCCGGATCACCGGGACACCTCACCGGGGAGCTGTTTTTT.

This clonotype was found many times. V usage is TRBV2 and J usage is TRBJ1-5; D might be TRBD1 (5 bases). This CDR3 has 14 amino acids. V was pared by 8 bases and J by 4 bases, with 15 bases between. The V gene's germline CDR1 is SNHLY and CDR2 FYNNEI. The CDR3 DNA is TGTGCCAGCCGTTCCGGGACGGGGAATCAGCCCCAGCATTTT. This sequence encodes CASRSGTGNQPQHF.

The table lists this clonotype with many counts. The rearrangement links TRBV20-1 to TRBJ2-2; TRBD1 or TRBD2 may be the D gene (5 bases each). Trimming stripped 6 bases from V and 2 bases from J, with 13 bases between. The CDR3 runs 14 residues. CDR1 and CDR2 from the germline V gene are DFQATT and SNEGSKA (reference sequence). Here the CDR3 DNA reads TGCAGTGCCACTCCGGGACGCAACACCGGGGAGCTGTTTTTT. This translates into CSATPGRNTGELFF.

This clonotype was observed at least ten times. This rearrangement joins TRBV28 to TRBJ1-6; the D gene is possibly TRBD1 (5 bases). Trimming took off 6 bases at V and 9 bases at J, with 15 bases between the two ends. The CDR3 extends over 14 amino acids. Germline CDR1 and CDR2: MDHEN and SYDVKM. CDR3 coding DNA: TGTGCCAGCAGCGGGGCTGAAAGAACTTCACCCCTCCACTTT. Encoded protein: CASSGAERTSPLHF.

The table lists this clonotype with many counts. The chain links TRBV12-3 or TRBV12-4 to TRBJ2-7; the D gene is possibly TRBD1 (6 bases). Trimming pared 11 bases from V and 3 bases from J, leaving 20 bases between. The CDR3 extends over 14 amino acids. CDR3 in DNA: TGTGCCTCACTGCGGACAGAGGGTGACTACGAGCAGTACTTC. This sequence encodes CASLRTEGDYEQYF.

This clonotype showed up many times. The chain couples TRBV29-1 to TRBJ2-1, with D hard to call. The CDR3 contains 12 residues. The germline V gene has CDR1 SQVTM and CDR2 ANQGSEA. Deletions cut 6 bases from V and 3 bases from J, with 9 bases between. CDR3 bases: TGCAGCGTCTCCGCAGACTACAATGAGCAGTTCTTC. Translating gives CSVSADYNEQFF.

This clonotype showed up many times. The V gene is TRBV28, the J gene TRBJ1-4; 9 bases map to TRBD1. Germline lookup yields CDR1 MDHEN and CDR2 SYDVKM. With V trimmed by 4 bases and J by 7 bases, 7 bases remained unmatched. This CDR3 spans 15 amino acids. For the CDR3, the DNA is TGTGCCAGCAGTTCTATGGGACAGGGAGGTGAAAAACTGTTTTTT. It specifies CASSSMGQGGEKLFF.

The sample holds many counts of this clonotype. The genes are TRBV3-1 and TRBJ2-5; a possible D gene is TRBD2 (5 bases). The germline V gene has CDR1 LGHDT and CDR2 YNNKEL (reference sequence). V was trimmed by 0 bases and J by 4 bases, leaving 12 bases between them. The CDR3 is 15 amino acids. The CDR3 region is CASSQDLVAGETQYF. The CDR3 nucleotides read TGTGCCAGCAGCCAAGATCTGGTCGCGGGAGAGACCCAGTACTTC.

The chain couples TRBV2 to TRBJ2-1, with D uncertain. The length of the CDR3 is 11 residues. V was cut by 7 bases and J by 10 bases, with 11 bases left in between. Germline CDR1 SNHLY, CDR2 FYNNEI. CDR3: CASTSAYEQFF. CDR3 DNA: TGTGCCAGCACGTCGGCCTACGAGCAGTTCTTC.

This clonotype occurred many times. The rearrangement joins TRBV20-1 to TRBJ2-7; D is unresolved. CDR3 length: 13 amino acids. V dropped 3 bases and J dropped 0 bases, with 9 bases sitting between them. Germline CDR1 is DFQATT and CDR2 is SNEGSKA (reference sequence). CDR3 coding DNA: TGCAGTGCTAGGGCTACCACCTCCTACGAGCAGTACTTC. Translated, it gives CSARATTSYEQYF.

The sample holds many counts of this clonotype. V gene TRBV6-2 or TRBV6-3 combines with J gene TRBJ1-1; perhaps TRBD1 as D (6 bases). The CDR3 runs 14 residues. Germline V gene lookup returns CDR1 MNHEY and CDR2 SVGEGT. V was shortened by 7 bases and J by 1 base, with 13 bases between the two germline ends. The CDR3: CASNEQGRNTEAFF. The DNA for the CDR3 is TGTGCCAGCAATGAACAGGGTAGGAACACTGAAGCTTTCTTT.

There are many counts of this clonotype. J is TRBJ1-3 and V is TRBV18; D gene unclear. The germline V and J ends were trimmed by 3 bases and 0 bases, with 12 bases remaining between them. Germline V gives CDR1 KGHSH, CDR2 LQKENI. This CDR3 contains 16 residues. Here the CDR3 reads CASSPTQASSGNTIYF. The CDR3 DNA follows: TGTGCCAGCTCACCGACTCAGGCGTCCTCTGGAAACACCATATATTTT.

This chain uses TRBV20-1 with TRBJ2-7; possible D gene TRBD2, 6 bases. CDR3 length: 13 residues. Germline V lookup: CDR1 DFQATT, CDR2 SNEGSKA (reference sequence). Trimming took 8 bases from V and 5 from J, leaving 19 bases between them. The CDR3 nucleotides read TGCAGTTCGAATCAGGGAGGTCGCGACGAGCAGTACTTC. As protein: CSSNQGGRDEQYF.

This clonotype was observed at least ten times. The rearrangement links TRBV30 to TRBJ2-2; D is ambiguous. Germline CDR1 GTSNPN, CDR2 SVGIG (reference sequence). CDR3 length: 14 amino acids. V was clipped by 0 bases and J by 4 bases, with 9 bases between them. CDR3 sequence reads: CAWSVAPSTGELFF. CDR3 coding DNA: TGTGCCTGGAGTGTAGCGCCTTCCACCGGGGAGCTGTTTTTT.

This clonotype has at least ten counts. The chain is built from TRBV9 and TRBJ1-2; unclear D gene. The length of the CDR3 is 13 residues. The germline V and J ends were trimmed by 5 bases and 0 bases, with 8 bases remaining between them. CDR1 is SGDLS and CDR2 is YYNGEE in the germline V gene. CDR3 region: CASSPGSNYGYTF. CDR3 bases: TGTGCCAGCAGTCCAGGTTCTAACTATGGCTACACCTTC.

This clonotype was observed many times. The rearrangement uses TRBV5-1 and TRBJ2-2; 8 bases match TRBD2. Germline CDR1 reads SGHRS; CDR2 reads YFSETQ. J was trimmed by 6 bases and V by 4 bases; bases with no gene match: 11. This CDR3 has 16 amino acids. The CDR3 spells CASSLASGLDAGELFF. The CDR3 region has the DNA TGCGCCAGCAGCCTTGCGTCGGGACTAGATGCCGGGGAGCTGTTTTTT.